The following is a T cell receptor beta chain sequence with its context. The target antigen is unknown. The data are from a study of T cell responses to AZD1222 COVID-19 vaccine. Study-wide results and limits: The CD4 TCRs associated with vaccination extended across spike and predominated at 160-218 and 743-854.

TCRdb's table, derived via immunoSEQ multiplex PCR, lists solely in-frame clones and lacks some. The profile shows about 140,000 clones, around 90% of them singletons. This CDR3 is 13 amino acids long. Germline V gene sequence: CDR1 LGHDT, CDR2 YNNKEL (reference sequence). J gave up 3 bases and V 5 bases, and 4 bases lay outside the gene matches. The source is an adult in good health. V gene TRBV3-1 (or the pseudogene TRBV3-2) combines with J gene TRBJ2-7; 7 bases align to TRBD1. The sequenced sample was peripheral blood, obtained on day 0 of AZD1222 vaccination. CDR3 nucleotides: TGTGCCAGCAGCGACAGGGAAAACTACGAGCAGTACTTC. Amino acids: CASSDRENYEQYF.